This section outlines one TCR beta chain sequence together with its context. This record comes from a study of T cell changes during pregnancy in multiple sclerosis. The V end was cut by 3 bases, the J end by 2 bases, with 13 bases between. This CDR3 has 15 amino acids. Germline CDR1 and CDR2: MNHEY and SMNVEV (reference sequence). Profiled with immunoSEQ multiplex PCR; TCRdb holds only in-frame clones, not every one. The data show roughly 69,000 clones, approximately 90% seen once. This material consisted of peripheral blood, taken in the second trimester of pregnancy. The chain links TRBV27 to TRBJ1-2; D is perhaps TRBD1 (5 bases). The TCR sequence derives from a female donor with multiple sclerosis, enrolled in a pregnancy study. The CDR3 DNA reads as TGTGCCAGCAGTTTTCAGCGGGACGGAAACTATGGCTACACCTTC. Its translation: CASSFQRDGNYGYTF.